The 5 T cell receptor beta chains below come from one sample, sequenced in a study of T cell repertoires in cytomegalovirus infection. TCRdb passed the reads through MiXCR, listing each CDR3 protein once. The sample records roughly 240,000 distinct CDR3 sequences, approximately 7% being singletons. The sequenced sample was PBMCs. The receptors were sampled from a human donor in good health (CMV status not recorded). Some clones in this sample may be carry-over from other donors' samples.

This clonotype showed up many times. The chain combines TRBV28 with TRBJ2-6; D remains unclear. This CDR3 has 15 amino acids. CDR1 is MDHEN, CDR2 SYDVKM, per germline. The V and J ends lost 10 bases and 4 bases respectively, with 17 bases between them. As DNA, the CDR3 is TGTGCCACCCAGTTGCCCGGGCCCGGGGCCAACGTCCTGACTTTC. This sequence encodes CATQLPGPGANVLTF.

Many counts were recorded for this clonotype. The V and J genes are TRBV6-2 or TRBV6-3 and TRBJ1-6; D gene ambiguous. The germline gives CDR1 MNHEY, CDR2 SVGEGT. The CDR3 spans 11 residues. V was trimmed by 8 bases and J by 9 bases, leaving 8 bases between them. CDR3 in DNA: TGTGCCAGCGGCTTAGGTTCACCCCTCCACTTT. Amino acids: CASGLGSPLHF.

The sample holds many counts of this clonotype. The rearrangement joins TRBV19 to TRBJ2-5; maybe TRBD2 (5 bases). Trimming shortened V by 5 bases and J by 3 bases, and 10 bases separated the two germline ends. Germline assignment: CDR1 LNHDA and CDR2 SQIVND (reference sequence). The CDR3 totals 13 residues. This chain's CDR3 is CASSAAGEETQYF. The CDR3 DNA is TGTGCCAGTAGTGCCGCCGGGGAAGAGACCCAGTACTTC.

This clonotype was detected many times. The CDR3 loop reads CASSLQGGTGTANYGYTF. In DNA, the CDR3 is TGTGCCAGCAGCCTCCAGGGGGGGACAGGGACCGCAAACTATGGCTACACCTTC. The chain uses TRBV11-2 and TRBJ1-2; TRBD1 agrees at 9 bases. CDR3 length: 18 amino acids. From germline, CDR1 is SGHAT and CDR2 FQNNGV. Trimming at V came to 5 bases and at J to 2 bases, leaving 15 bases not matched to a gene. Filled out from reference TRBV11-2 and TRBJ1-2, the complete variable domain reads EAGVAQSPRYKIIEKRQSVAFWCNPISGHATLYWYQQILGQGPKLLIQFQNNGVVDDSQLPKDRFSAERLKGVDSTLKIQPAKLEDSAVYLCASSLQGGTGTANYGYTFGSGTRLTVV.

This clonotype was seen repeatedly, ten times or more. The chain links TRBV12-3 or TRBV12-4 to TRBJ1-2, with D unclear. V lost 3 bases and J 6 bases, leaving 17 bases between the germline ends. This CDR3 comprises 15 residues. DNA for the CDR3: TGTGCCAGCAGTTTCTATGAGGGCCTGAGGGATGGCTACACCTTC. As protein: CASSFYEGLRDGYTF.